Each of the 14 T cell receptor beta chains below was sequenced from the same sample in a study of blood T cell repertoires in COVID-19. Sequencing was performed with immunoSEQ multiplex PCR; in TCRdb, only in-frame clones are kept and a portion is missing. The table lists roughly 110,000 clones, approximately 80% of them singletons. The sequenced sample was peripheral blood. Receptors were obtained from a woman in her 70s with acute or convalescent COVID-19.

The chain carries TRBV9 and TRBJ2-1, with TRBD2 matching over 10 bases. Per the germline V gene, CDR1 is SGDLS and CDR2 is YYNGEE. This CDR3 region has 13 residues. V was clipped by 3 bases and J by 8 bases; unmatched bases: 2. The CDR3 DNA reads as TGTGCCAGCAGCGGGCTAGCGGGAGATGAGCAGTTCTTC. It translates to CASSGLAGDEQFF.

The rearrangement joins TRBV7-8 to TRBJ2-2; 11 bases fit TRBD2. CDR1 is SGHVS and CDR2 is FQNEAQ in the germline V gene. The CDR3 spans 16 residues. V lost 4 bases, J lost 6 bases, and 7 bases stayed unmatched. The CDR3 sequence: CASSSLAGGGPGELFF. The CDR3 DNA sequence: TGTGCCAGCAGCTCCTTAGCGGGAGGGGGGCCCGGGGAGCTGTTTTTT.

As for this clone: At the DNA level, this CDR3 is encoded by other sequences in the same sample as well. The gene calls are TRBV19 and TRBJ2-2; 7 bases align to TRBD1. Germline CDR1 LNHDA, CDR2 SQIVND (reference sequence). V lost 5 bases and J lost 5; bases outside the gene matches: 5. This CDR3 has 14 residues. The CDR3 here is CASSPDRETGELFF. The CDR3 coding sequence is TGTGCCAGTAGTCCCGACAGGGAGACCGGGGAGCTGTTTTTT.

This clone was seen once. The chain couples TRBV6-1 to TRBJ2-2; 10 bases are a match to TRBD1. There are 17 residues in the CDR3. Germline assignment: CDR1 MNHNS and CDR2 SASEGT. V trimming: 4 bases; J trimming: 3 bases; junction bases outside the gene matches: 8. Here the CDR3 reads CASSGGWTGGYTGELFF. The CDR3 nucleotides are TGTGCCAGCAGTGGGGGCTGGACAGGGGGATACACCGGGGAGCTGTTTTTT.

The rearrangement links TRBV11-3 to TRBJ2-2, with TRBD2 identical over 7 bases. The CDR3 consists of 13 residues. Trimming cost V 5 bases and J 5 bases; bases outside gene matches: 2. CDR1 and CDR2 from the germline V gene are SGHNT and YENEEA. The CDR3 nucleotides are TGTGCCAGCAGCAAAGCGGGAACCGGGGAGCTGTTTTTT. It translates to CASSKAGTGELFF.

This chain connects TRBV5-4 to TRBJ2-2; 11 nucleotides line up with TRBD2. Germline V gene sequence: CDR1 SGHNT, CDR2 YYREEE (reference sequence). This CDR3 contains 16 residues. The V segment lost 3 bases and the J segment 2 bases; nucleotides outside the gene matches: 3. The CDR3 region has the DNA TGTGCCAGCAGCTCCACTAGCGGGAGTAACACCGGGGAGCTGTTTTTT. Protein sequence: CASSSTSGSNTGELFF.

V is TRBV6-5 and J is TRBJ2-3, with a weak D call TRBD2 (5 bases). Trimming pared 2 bases from V and 1 base from J, leaving 10 bases between. The CDR3 spans 15 residues. The germline gives CDR1 MNHEY, CDR2 SVGAGI. CDR3 residues: CASSYNGKGTDTQYF. CDR3 bases: TGTGCCAGCAGTTACAACGGGAAAGGCACAGATACGCAGTATTTT.

V and J are TRBV7-9 and TRBJ1-6; unclear D gene. There are 14 residues in the CDR3. Trimming cost V 1 base and J 9 bases, with 10 bases left between them. Germline CDR1 and CDR2: SEHNR and FQNEAQ (reference sequence). CDR3 residues: CASSLGGLGSPLHF. CDR3 nucleotide sequence: TGTGCCAGCAGCTTAGGAGGGTTGGGTTCACCCCTCCACTTT.

This chain connects TRBV3-1 (or the pseudogene TRBV3-2) to TRBJ2-5, with TRBD2 identical over 10 bases. CDR1 is LGHDT, CDR2 YNNKEL, per germline (reference sequence). CDR3 length equals 17 residues. The ends lost 6 bases at V and 5 bases at J; junction bases unmatched: 15. The CDR3 region is CASSPEGASGGDETQYF. DNA for the CDR3: TGTGCCAGCAGTCCCGAAGGTGCTAGCGGGGGTGACGAGACCCAGTACTTC.

The chain couples TRBV27 to TRBJ2-2; 9 bases are shared with TRBD2. CDR1 is MNHEY, CDR2 SMNVEV, per germline (reference sequence). CDR3 length equals 14 residues. V lost 5 bases, J lost 6 bases, and 4 bases stayed unmatched. The CDR3 DNA follows: TGTGCCAGCAGTACCGGGACTAGCCCCGGGGAGCTGTTTTTT. Its translation is CASSTGTSPGELFF.

V and J are TRBV16 and TRBJ1-5; the D is unclear. From germline, CDR1 is KGHSY and CDR2 FQNENV. The CDR3 has 13 amino acids. With 4 bases removed from V and 2 bases from J, the gap between germline ends came to 6 bases. For the CDR3, the DNA is TGTGCCAGCAGCCCCAGTGGCAATCAGCCCCAGCATTTT. It is translated as CASSPSGNQPQHF.

V gene TRBV3-1 (or the pseudogene TRBV3-2) combines with J gene TRBJ2-5; 9 bases fit TRBD1. Germline trimming cut 5 bases from V and 5 bases from J; bases unmatched to any gene: 6. CDR3 length equals 14 residues. The germline CDR1 and CDR2 sequences are LGHDT and YNNKEL (reference sequence). The CDR3 DNA reads as TGTGCCAGCAGCTTCTCCGGGACAGGGGAGACCCAGTACTTC. It specifies CASSFSGTGETQYF.

The chain recombines TRBV5-5 with TRBJ2-3; maybe TRBD1 (5 bases). V shed 2 bases and J shed 5 bases, with 15 bases lying between them. The CDR3 has 15 amino acids. Germline CDR1 and CDR2: SGHKS and YYEKEE (reference sequence). The CDR3 is CASSFVGRVGDTQYF. The DNA for the CDR3 is TGTGCCAGCAGCTTTGTGGGCAGGGTTGGAGATACGCAGTATTTT. Together with reference TRBV5-5 and TRBJ2-3, the CDR3 gives the full variable domain: DAGVTQSPTHLIKTRGQQVTLRCSPISGHKSVSWYQQVLGQGPQFIFQYYEKEERGRGNFPDRFSARQFPNYSSELNVNALLLGDSALYLCASSFVGRVGDTQYFGPGTRLTVL.

There are a few counts of this clone. The gene calls are TRBV5-6 and TRBJ2-5; 11 positions agree with TRBD2. There are 15 residues in the CDR3. CDR1 and CDR2 (germline): SGHDT, YYEEEE. The ends lost 4 bases at V and 2 bases at J; junction bases unmatched: 4. CDR3 residues: CASSMLAGGQETQYF. CDR3 nucleotide sequence: TGTGCCAGCAGCATGCTAGCGGGGGGACAAGAGACCCAGTACTTC.